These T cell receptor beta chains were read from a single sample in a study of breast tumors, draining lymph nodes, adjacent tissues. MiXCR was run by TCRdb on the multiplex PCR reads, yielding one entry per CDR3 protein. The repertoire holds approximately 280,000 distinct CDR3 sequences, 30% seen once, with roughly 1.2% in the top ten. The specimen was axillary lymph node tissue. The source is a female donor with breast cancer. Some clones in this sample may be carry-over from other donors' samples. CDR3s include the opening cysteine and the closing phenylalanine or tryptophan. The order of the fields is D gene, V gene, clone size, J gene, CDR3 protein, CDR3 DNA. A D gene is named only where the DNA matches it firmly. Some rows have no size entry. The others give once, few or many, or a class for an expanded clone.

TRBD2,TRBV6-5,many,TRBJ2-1,CASMREGYNEQFF,TGTGCCAGCATGAGGGAGGGCTACAATGAGCAGTTCTTC
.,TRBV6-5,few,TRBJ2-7,CASSPSGASYEQYF,TGTGCCAGCAGCCCAAGCGGAGCCTCCTACGAGCAGTACTTC
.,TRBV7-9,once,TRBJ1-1,CASREDRPNTEAFF,TGTGCCAGCAGGGAAGACAGACCGAACACTGAAGCTTTCTTT
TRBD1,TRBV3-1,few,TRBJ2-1,CASSNRDRGNEQFF,TGTGCCAGCAGCAACCGGGACAGGGGCAATGAGCAGTTCTTC
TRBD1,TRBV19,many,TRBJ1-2,CASSVSGTAYGYTF,TGTGCCAGTAGTGTTTCCGGGACAGCCTATGGCTACACCTTC
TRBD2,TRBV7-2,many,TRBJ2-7,CASSLGLAGVPEQYF,TGTGCCAGCAGCTTGGGACTAGCGGGAGTCCCTGAGCAGTACTTC
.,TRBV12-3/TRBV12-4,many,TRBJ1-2,CASSLGSPNYGYTF,TGTGCCAGCAGTTTGGGCAGTCCCAACTATGGCTACACCTTC
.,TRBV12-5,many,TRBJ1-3,CASGLISGNTIYF,TGTGCTAGTGGTTTGATCTCTGGAAACACCATATATTTT
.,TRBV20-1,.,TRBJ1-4,CSASGGGGGEKLFF,TGCAGTGCTAGCGGTGGAGGGGGGGGTGAAAAACTGTTTTTT
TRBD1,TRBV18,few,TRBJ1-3,CASSPRQGIGGNTIYF,TGTGCCAGCTCACCACGACAGGGTATAGGCGGAAACACCATATATTTT
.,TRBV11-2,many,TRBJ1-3,CASSAGNTIYF,TGTGCCAGCTCGGCTGGAAACACCATATATTTT
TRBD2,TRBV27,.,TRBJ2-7,CASKTAGGFYEQYF,TGTGCCAGCAAGACAGCGGGAGGGTTCTACGAGCAGTACTTC
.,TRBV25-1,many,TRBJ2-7,CASTVGREQYF,TGTGCCAGCACCGTGGGTCGCGAGCAGTACTTC
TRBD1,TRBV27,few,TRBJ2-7,CASSLVSGQGGEQYF,TGTGCCAGCAGCCTGGTTTCGGGACAGGGAGGCGAGCAGTACTTC
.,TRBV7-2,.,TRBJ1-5,CASSFVAGTADTQHF,TGTGCCAGCAGCTTTGTGGCGGGAACGGCAGATACGCAGCATTTT
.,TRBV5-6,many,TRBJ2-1,CASSLNGGVLSNEQFF,TGTGCCAGCAGCCTAAACGGGGGTGTCCTCTCCAATGAGCAGTTCTTC
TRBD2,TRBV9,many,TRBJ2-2,CASSLRGESTGELFF,TGTGCCAGCAGCTTACGGGGGGAGAGCACCGGGGAGCTGTTTTTT
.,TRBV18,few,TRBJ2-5,CASSPLSGIETQYF,TGTGCCAGCTCACCACTGTCCGGGATAGAGACCCAGTACTTC
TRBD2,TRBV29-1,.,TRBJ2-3,CSARRTSGRLSDTQYF,TGCAGCGCGCGGCGGACTAGCGGGAGACTCTCAGATACGCAGTATTTT
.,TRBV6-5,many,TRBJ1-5,CASTVNRESQPQHF,TGTGCCAGCACCGTTAACAGGGAGAGTCAGCCCCAGCATTTT
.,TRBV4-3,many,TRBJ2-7,CASSQDRGGTGYEQYF,TGCGCCAGCAGCCAAGATCGTGGCGGGACGGGCTACGAGCAGTACTTC
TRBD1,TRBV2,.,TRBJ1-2,CASSVANRGLTPGYTF,TGTGCCAGCAGTGTTGCAAACAGGGGGCTTACTCCTGGCTACACCTTC
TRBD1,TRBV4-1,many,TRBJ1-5,CASSPISGQADSNQPQHF,TGCGCCAGCAGCCCGATAAGCGGACAGGCAGATAGCAATCAGCCCCAGCATTTT
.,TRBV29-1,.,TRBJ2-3,CSVGGTDTQYF,TGCAGCGTGGGGGGCACAGATACGCAGTATTTT
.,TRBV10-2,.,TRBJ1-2,CASSSASANYGYTF,TGCGCCAGCAGTTCGGCCTCGGCTAACTATGGCTACACCTTC